This is a list of T cell receptor beta chains from one sample in a study of T cell responses to AZD1222 COVID-19 vaccine. Assay: immunoSEQ multiplex PCR; the TCRdb copy retains only in-frame clones and omits some. This table holds tens of thousands of clones, about 84% found once. The sequencing used peripheral blood, collected on day 0 of AZD1222 vaccination. Receptors were obtained from an adult in good health. CDR3s include the opening cysteine and the closing phenylalanine or tryptophan.

CDR3 length,V gene,CDR3 protein
13,TRBV29-1,CSGSRGVGDEQYF
13,TRBV19,CASRGQGNQPQHF
15,TRBV6-5,CASSYLGRGKDGYTF
14,TRBV28,CASSLSQSNQPQHF
15,TRBV5-1,CASSAGQGQDSPLHF
11,TRBV29-1,CSVWTGGKLFF
13,TRBV29-1,CSVSGSSGNTIYF
15,TRBV6-5,CASSYSRTPFYEQYF
14,TRBV15,CATSRDGTGSPLHF
15,TRBV5-4,CASSPQGLGDYEQYF
15,TRBV4-1,CASSQSPLGGGELFF
12,TRBV28,CASSLPQGQAFF
14,TRBV6-2/TRBV6-3,CASSYLGLHNEQFF
16,TRBV5-1,CASSLDAMEGAGELFF